The rows below give T cell receptor beta chains drawn from one sample of a study of blood T cell repertoires in COVID-19. The protocol was immunoSEQ multiplex PCR, while the TCRdb copy is restricted to in-frame clones and leaves out a portion. This sample yields 210,000 or so clones, of which about 87% are seen a single time; 2% to 3% belongs to the top ten. Sequences were obtained from peripheral blood. All receptors derive from a young man with COVID-19, enrolled during active disease. Both conserved end residues are part of each CDR3. A D gene is named only where the DNA matches it firmly. The size of a clone is reported for some rows only, either as once, few or many, or as a class for expanded clones.

d_call: -
v_call: TRBV12-3/TRBV12-4
cdr3_length: 13
clone_size: -
j_call: TRBJ2-7
cdr3_nt: TGTGCCAGCAGCAGTATTTACCCCTACGAGCAGTACTTC
cdr3_aa: CASSSIYPYEQYF

d_call: -
v_call: TRBV6-6
cdr3_length: 17
clone_size: -
j_call: TRBJ1-2
cdr3_nt: TGTGCCAGCAGTCATAGACAGGACGCCGGTGGCTTCTATGGCTACACCTTC
cdr3_aa: CASSHRQDAGGFYGYTF

d_call: TRBD1
v_call: TRBV6-6
cdr3_length: 14
clone_size: -
j_call: TRBJ2-7
cdr3_nt: TGTGCCAGCAGTCTGAGGGGACAGGGGTACGAGCAGTACTTC
cdr3_aa: CASSLRGQGYEQYF

d_call: TRBD2
v_call: TRBV18
cdr3_length: 15
clone_size: -
j_call: TRBJ2-1
cdr3_nt: TGTGCCAGCTCACCAAAACTAGCGGGGTACAATGAGCAGTTCTTC
cdr3_aa: CASSPKLAGYNEQFF

d_call: TRBD1
v_call: TRBV7-9
cdr3_length: 15
clone_size: once
j_call: TRBJ1-4
cdr3_nt: TGTGCCAGCAGCTTAATGACAGGGCTTAATGAAAAACTGTTTTTT
cdr3_aa: CASSLMTGLNEKLFF

d_call: -
v_call: TRBV6-2/TRBV6-3
cdr3_length: 14
clone_size: -
j_call: TRBJ1-1
cdr3_nt: TGTGCCAGCACCCCGGGAGGGGCTGGGACTGAAGCTTTCTTT
cdr3_aa: CASTPGGAGTEAFF

d_call: -
v_call: TRBV27
cdr3_length: 15
clone_size: -
j_call: TRBJ1-2
cdr3_nt: TGTGCCAGCAGTCTATCCCCCGGGGGAAACTATGGCTACACCTTC
cdr3_aa: CASSLSPGGNYGYTF

d_call: -
v_call: TRBV28
cdr3_length: 15
clone_size: -
j_call: TRBJ1-2
cdr3_nt: TGTGCCAGCAGTTTGAAGCGGATCACCAACTATGGCTACACCTTC
cdr3_aa: CASSLKRITNYGYTF

d_call: TRBD1
v_call: TRBV4-3
cdr3_length: 17
clone_size: -
j_call: TRBJ1-1
cdr3_nt: TGCGCCAGCAGCCAAGCCGGGACAGGAGATACGAACACTGAAGCTTTCTTT
cdr3_aa: CASSQAGTGDTNTEAFF

d_call: TRBD2
v_call: TRBV7-7
cdr3_length: 16
clone_size: -
j_call: TRBJ2-1
cdr3_nt: TGTGCCAGCAGCCGTAACCTGCTGGGGGGGTTGGATGAGCAGTTCTTC
cdr3_aa: CASSRNLLGGLDEQFF

d_call: TRBD1
v_call: TRBV3-1/TRBV3-2
cdr3_length: 17
clone_size: -
j_call: TRBJ1-2
cdr3_nt: TGTGCCAGCAGCCTGCCCTCCGGGACAGGGGACCTCAAGGGCTACACCTTC
cdr3_aa: CASSLPSGTGDLKGYTF

d_call: TRBD1
v_call: TRBV2
cdr3_length: 14
clone_size: -
j_call: TRBJ1-1
cdr3_nt: TGTGCCAGCACCAGACAGGGGGAAGGGACTGAAGCTTTCTTT
cdr3_aa: CASTRQGEGTEAFF

d_call: TRBD2
v_call: TRBV10-3
cdr3_length: 14
clone_size: -
j_call: TRBJ2-3
cdr3_nt: TGTGCCATCAGTAGCGGGGGGGCTGGAGATACGCAGTATTTT
cdr3_aa: CAISSGGAGDTQYF

d_call: -
v_call: TRBV3-1/TRBV3-2
cdr3_length: 15
clone_size: -
j_call: TRBJ1-5
cdr3_nt: TGTGCCAGCAGCCAAGAAGGAGGGGCGGGTCAGCCCCAGCATTTT
cdr3_aa: CASSQEGGAGQPQHF

d_call: TRBD1
v_call: TRBV28
cdr3_length: 12
clone_size: -
j_call: TRBJ1-2
cdr3_nt: TGTGCCAGCGGCTTGGAGGGGGCTGGCTACACCTTC
cdr3_aa: CASGLEGAGYTF

d_call: -
v_call: TRBV7-8
cdr3_length: 14
clone_size: -
j_call: TRBJ2-7
cdr3_nt: TGTGCCAGCAGCCTCGCGGGGATCCTCTACGAGCAGTACTTC
cdr3_aa: CASSLAGILYEQYF

d_call: TRBD1
v_call: TRBV19
cdr3_length: 17
clone_size: -
j_call: TRBJ1-1
cdr3_nt: TGTGCCAGTACCACCGGGGGGACAGGGGTCGTGTGGACTGAAGCTTTCTTT
cdr3_aa: CASTTGGTGVVWTEAFF

d_call: -
v_call: TRBV9
cdr3_length: 15
clone_size: -
j_call: TRBJ2-2
cdr3_nt: TGTGCCAGCAGAGGAGGGGGCCTGGATACCGGGGAGCTGTTTTTT
cdr3_aa: CASRGGGLDTGELFF

d_call: TRBD2
v_call: TRBV5-4
cdr3_length: 18
clone_size: -
j_call: TRBJ2-3
cdr3_nt: TGTGCCAGCAGCTTGGGGTCTAGCGGGGGCTACGGCACAGATACGCAGTATTTT
cdr3_aa: CASSLGSSGGYGTDTQYF

d_call: TRBD1
v_call: TRBV30
cdr3_length: 16
clone_size: -
j_call: TRBJ2-7
cdr3_nt: TGTGCCTGGAGTATGACCCCGGGACAGGGGTCGCACGAGCAGTACTTC
cdr3_aa: CAWSMTPGQGSHEQYF

d_call: -
v_call: TRBV5-1
cdr3_length: 13
clone_size: -
j_call: TRBJ2-1
cdr3_nt: TGCGCCAGCAGCTCCTACAGTTACAATGAGCAGTTCTTC
cdr3_aa: CASSSYSYNEQFF

d_call: -
v_call: TRBV10-3
cdr3_length: 14
clone_size: -
j_call: TRBJ1-5
cdr3_nt: TGTGCCATCAGCCCGGGGGGGGGCGATCAGCCCCAGCATTTT
cdr3_aa: CAISPGGGDQPQHF

d_call: TRBD1
v_call: TRBV27
cdr3_length: 13
clone_size: -
j_call: TRBJ1-2
cdr3_nt: TGTGCCAGCAGTGGACAGGGGGGAGGAGGCTACACCTTC
cdr3_aa: CASSGQGGGGYTF

d_call: -
v_call: TRBV5-1
cdr3_length: 15
clone_size: -
j_call: TRBJ2-3
cdr3_nt: TGCGCCAGCCGCCCCCCCTACTACTTCACAGATACGCAGTATTTT
cdr3_aa: CASRPPYYFTDTQYF

d_call: TRBD1
v_call: TRBV19
cdr3_length: 15
clone_size: -
j_call: TRBJ1-6
cdr3_nt: TGTGCCAGTAGTATATTACGACAGGGGAGTTCACCCCTCCACTTT
cdr3_aa: CASSILRQGSSPLHF

d_call: TRBD2
v_call: TRBV9
cdr3_length: 22
clone_size: -
j_call: TRBJ2-3
cdr3_nt: TGTGCCAGCAGCGTAGAATCTGGGATCAGTCAGCGGGAGGGCCGAACCACAGATACGCAGTATTTT
cdr3_aa: CASSVESGISQREGRTTDTQYF